This section outlines one T cell receptor (beta chain) sequence together with its context. What this receptor recognizes is not known. There are no base qualities to consult, and no much larger clone falls within one base. The CDR3 holds 13 amino acids from the cysteine to the phenylalanine. The only DNA kept is the CDR3, 39 bases in frame from the first base. The germline V gene specifies MDHEN as CDR1 and SYDVKM as CDR2. V loses 5 bases of germline sequence and J loses 3 bases, and the interval between the two ends is 8 bases. Using the deep immunoSEQ assay, multiplex PCR amplified TCR CDR3 regions from genomic DNA. Extracted genomic DNA from each cell subset was distributed evenly across all wells of several immunoSEQ 96-well plates, and each plate was treated as a replicate. Each replicate PCR for sorted subsets received around 200 ng genomic DNA, equal to roughly 29,000 T cell genomes. Purified libraries were measured with a Qubit 3.0 fluorometer, size-checked on a Bioanalyzer 2100, and measured again with the KAPA Library Quantification kit. A separate single-read 150-cycle Illumina NextSeq 550 flow cell was used to sequence each immunoSEQ 96-well plate. Per the source publication's procedure: Because the immunoSEQ output included only junctional sequences and no quality scores, the filtering could not be the same as the filtering used for full-length reads. Sequences were annotated with PyIR, a Python wrapper for IgBLAST v1.9, using IMGT germline references to assign V/J genes and CDR3. Reads were filtered out if the reads had weak V/J assignments (E-value above 1e-6), no CDR3, stop codons, out-of-frame junctions, or ambiguous translated residues. V3J clonotypes were defined as sequences sharing the same inferred V gene, J gene, and CDR3 amino acid sequence. Percentage overlap between repertoires was computed as shared unique clonotypes divided by the size of the smaller repertoire. Repertoire richness was assessed with RTK rarefaction, the Chao1 estimator, and Recon v2.1 estimates of unobserved clonotypes. For all TCRbeta clonotypes obtained by the gDNA method from a few donors, generation probabilities were computed with OLGA. Not all clones reach the TCRdb copy of this immuneACCESS table, which keeps in-frame sequences only. Checked studies attribute under half of the gap to unresolved V genes and leave the rest unexplained. That table is the source of V, J and clone size, and D and trimming were worked out from the DNA. The sample data list around 700,000 clones, and 72% of these were observed just once. The ten largest account for 1.8% of the sample.

The data were obtained in a study of shared clonotypes between healthy human individuals (TCRdb year 2020). The study in broad terms: The cohort comprised two women and a few men aged 18 to 49 years. Blood TCR repertoires of about five healthy adults were deeply sequenced to estimate repertoire size and the extent of clonotype sharing between individuals. For each donor, CD4 naive and CD4 memory were each given three plates, CD8 naive was given two plates, and CD8 memory was given one plate. Each donor's leukapheresis produced roughly between about 0.9 and 9.5 billion PBMCs. To increase sequencing depth and limit assay-specific biases, TCR repertoire library preparation and sequencing were carried out by different laboratories using diverse techniques. Paper-wide results and their limitations: Rarefaction of sorted-subset datasets indicated incomplete sequencing despite the large sequencing depth. Sampling was restricted to blood, and TCR repertoires in tissues likely differ from the TCR repertoires found in blood. Naive subsets generally had larger estimated clonotype richness than memory subsets did. Pairwise subsampling indicated that sequencing depth was expected to affect the degree of clonotype sharing among donors. Compared with non-shared clonotypes, the clonotypes found in all four sorted-subset donors had higher generation probabilities. Because the study included a small number of donors, the genetic and exposure-history diversity represented was limited. About 5% of naive CD4, 3.5% of naive CD8, about 2.4% of memory CD4, and about 0.4% of memory CD8 clonotypes were shared across several donors.

The donors were healthy, HIV-negative adults with no recently reported acute infections or vaccinations. Every donor was a Caucasian adult living in Nashville, Tennessee, USA. CD4+ T cells were enriched through magnetic negative selection, after which naive cells were positively selected on CD45RA and the remaining negative fraction served as the memory subset. Blood was obtained by leukapheresis, after which PBMCs were separated by Ficoll-Histopaque density gradient centrifugation and cryopreserved in liquid nitrogen vapor phase. Purity and quantity of every magnetically sorted T cell population were checked by analytical flow cytometry. Genomic DNA was isolated from each sorted fraction and quantified by UV absorbance on a Nanodrop 2000c.

The sequence is built from TRBV28 and TRBJ1-5; TRBD1 might be the D gene, on 6 matching bases. The sequence was obtained from a woman in her 30s in good health. Material for sequencing was memory CD4+ T cells sorted from blood. In light of the paper, this sample's cell subset or site label describes: CD45RA-negative fraction. Here the CDR3 is given as CASSGQLNQPQHF. The DNA sequence is TGTGCCAGCAGTGGACAGCTCAATCAGCCCCAGCATTTT.